There are a few counts of the clone carrying this T cell receptor (beta chain). What it binds is unknown. The data derive from a study of T cell responses to AZD1222 COVID-19 vaccine. CDR1 is KGHSH, CDR2 LQKENI, per germline. The CDR3 is 13 amino acids. The V and J ends lost 0 bases and 7 bases respectively, with 10 bases between them. General study results and limits: In a largely white British group with more females than males, clonal diversity was possibly underestimated.

Clones were sequenced by immunoSEQ multiplex PCR, and TCRdb holds only the in-frame ones, with some missing. Of 120,000 or so clones listed, 75% to 90% are singletons. This clonotype was obtained from an adult who received the AZD1222 COVID-19 vaccine. Sequencing used peripheral blood, obtained 28 days after the second AZD1222 dose. The chain joins TRBV18 to TRBJ2-7, with D tentatively TRBD1 (5 bases). The CDR3 is CASSPPQAGEQYF. The CDR3 nucleotides read TGTGCCAGCTCACCACCCCAGGCAGGGGAGCAGTACTTC.